The rows below give T cell receptor beta chains drawn from one sample of a study of CD8 T cells in ankylosing spondylitis. TCRdb redid the calling of the 5' RACE reads with MiXCR, one entry per CDR3 protein. The sample comprises around 480,000 distinct CDR3 sequences, about a sixth of which are singletons, and 0.95% to 1.1% rests with the top ten. The material sequenced was blood, either unsorted or a sorted T cell fraction (not recorded which). Every receptor here comes from a male donor with ankylosing spondylitis. Both conserved end residues are part of each CDR3. The D gene is left open where the match is weak. Not every row has a clone size; where given, it reads once, few, many or a size class.

V	D	size	J	DNA	CDR3
TRBV29-1	.	.	TRBJ1-1	TGCAGCGTTGAAGATATAGCAGGAGCTTTCTTT	CSVEDIAGAFF
TRBV20-1	TRBD1	.	TRBJ2-2	TGCAGTGCTAGACGGCAGGGGGCTTTGGGCACCGGGGAGCTGTTTTTT	CSARRQGALGTGELFF
TRBV20-1	TRBD1	.	TRBJ2-2	TGCAGTGCCGACGCCGGACAGGGGAAAACCGGGGAGCTGTTTTTT	CSADAGQGKTGELFF
TRBV29-1	.	.	TRBJ1-1	TGCAGCGTCCTCAGGGGTTCGCTGGTAACTGAAGCTTTCTTT	CSVLRGSLVTEAFF
TRBV4-2	.	many	TRBJ2-2	TGTGCCAGCCAGGACGATGACACCGGGGAGCTGTTTTTT	CASQDDDTGELFF
TRBV14	.	.	TRBJ1-4	TGTGCCAGCAGCCAGGTTCGACAAGCAACTAATGAAAAACTGTTTTTT	CASSQVRQATNEKLFF
TRBV4-2	.	.	TRBJ1-1	TGTGCCAGCAGCCAAGGGGATAGGGAGAACACTGAAGCTTTCTTT	CASSQGDRENTEAFF
TRBV4-1	TRBD2	.	TRBJ2-7	TGCGCCAGCAGCCCTAGCGGGGGGGTTGCCTACGAGCAGTACTTC	CASSPSGGVAYEQYF
TRBV30	.	few	TRBJ1-6	TGTGCCTGGAGAAGGGAGCTGGGGAATAATTCACCCCTCCACTTT	CAWRRELGNNSPLHF
TRBV28	TRBD2	.	TRBJ2-7	TGTGCCAGCAGTCCTAGCGGGACCTTCTACGAGCAGTACTTC	CASSPSGTFYEQYF
TRBV9	.	.	TRBJ2-6	TGTGCCAGCAGCGTAGCCCCCCCCCACATGTGGGGGCCCTCTGGGGCCAACGTCCTGACTTTC	CASSVAPPHMWGPSGANVLTF
TRBV9	.	few	TRBJ1-1	TGTGCCAGCAGCGTAGTAACAGGAAAGAACACTGAAGCTTTCTTT	CASSVVTGKNTEAFF
TRBV10-3	TRBD1	few	TRBJ1-3	TGTGCCATCAGGGGACAGGGAGGCTCTGGAAACACCATATATTTT	CAIRGQGGSGNTIYF
TRBV7-9	.	.	TRBJ2-3	TGTGCCAGCAGCCCCCTATCCCCATCGGCAGATACGCAGTATTTT	CASSPLSPSADTQYF
TRBV6-1	.	few	TRBJ1-1	TGTGCCAGCAGGCTGGGGAGGGCGAACACTGAAGCTTTCTTT	CASRLGRANTEAFF
TRBV12-3/TRBV12-4	.	many	TRBJ1-1	TGTGCCAGCAGTAACTTACAAAAGGGTTTGACTGAAGCTTTCTTT	CASSNLQKGLTEAFF
TRBV7-8	.	few	TRBJ2-5	TGTGCCAGCAGACGGACCCAAGAGACCCAGTACTTC	CASRRTQETQYF
TRBV2	.	few	TRBJ2-2	TGTGCCAGCAGTGAGAGGAGACGATTGAACACCGGGGAGCTGTTTTTT	CASSERRRLNTGELFF
TRBV9	TRBD2	few	TRBJ2-5	TGTGCCAGCAGCCCTAGCGGGAGAGGGGGTGAGACCCAGTACTTC	CASSPSGRGGETQYF
TRBV5-5	.	.	TRBJ2-5	TGTGCCAGCAGCAAGATGGGACCCCAAGAGACCCAGTACTTC	CASSKMGPQETQYF
TRBV6-1	TRBD2	.	TRBJ2-1	TGTGCCAGCAGTCCGACCGTACCAGGACTAGCGATCGACAATGAGCAGTTCTTC	CASSPTVPGLAIDNEQFF
TRBV4-2	TRBD1	few	TRBJ1-1	TGTGCCAGCAGCCAAGACGTACCGGGACAGGGATTCACTGAAGCTTTCTTT	CASSQDVPGQGFTEAFF
TRBV2	.	.	TRBJ2-5	TGTGCCAGCAGTGATAACAGGGTCGGAGAGACCCAGTACTTC	CASSDNRVGETQYF
TRBV20-1	.	few	TRBJ1-2	TGCAGTGCTGAAGACAGGAAGGGGCTCTATGGCTACACCTTC	CSAEDRKGLYGYTF
TRBV18	TRBD1	.	TRBJ1-6	TGTGGCAGCTCACTCTCGGACAGGGATAATTCACCCCTCCACTTT	CGSSLSDRDNSPLHF
TRBV29-1	TRBD1	few	TRBJ2-7	TGCAGCGTTGGGTCAGGGGGCGCCTCCTACGAGCAGTACTTC	CSVGSGGASYEQYF